The entry below describes one T cell receptor beta chain. What it binds is unknown. Profiled with immunoSEQ multiplex PCR; TCRdb holds only in-frame clones, not every one. There are 30,000 to 35,000 clones in the sample; 88% occur only once, and 4.2% lies in the top ten. The sample originates from a study of T cells in localized non-small cell lung cancer. The study, taken as a whole, reports: For the top 100 tumor clones, a median approximately 59 also appeared in adjacent lung.

Per germline, CDR1 SEHNR and CDR2 FQNEAQ (reference sequence). The length of the CDR3 is 19 residues. V was clipped by 5 bases and J by 7 bases; unmatched bases: 13. The receptor was isolated from a woman aged 40-69 years with stage I lung adenocarcinoma. The sequenced sample was peripheral blood, obtained before any cancer treatment. The chain combines TRBV7-9 with TRBJ2-2, with 16 bases fitting TRBD2. For the CDR3, the DNA is TGTGCCAGCAGCCGAAATCCGGGACTAGCGGGGGGGCTCGGCGGGGAGCTGTTTTTT. This encodes CASSRNPGLAGGLGGELFF.